Below, 31 T cell receptor beta chains from the same sample are listed, as sequenced in a study of T cell responses to AZD1222 COVID-19 vaccine. Profiling relied on immunoSEQ multiplex PCR, and the TCRdb table lists in-frame clones only, not all of them. The sample holds about 56,000 clones, around 87% seen once. The material sequenced was peripheral blood, taken on day 0 of AZD1222 vaccination. The receptor set was obtained from an adult in good health.

This chain connects TRBV28 to TRBJ2-5, with TRBD2 matching over 12 bases. Germline CDR1 MDHEN, CDR2 SYDVKM. V shed 4 bases, J shed 2 bases, and the junction held 11 bases outside the gene matches. The CDR3 has 18 amino acids. This CDR3 reads CASSSAGTSGRYQETQYF. CDR3 sequence (DNA): TGTGCCAGCAGTTCAGCAGGGACTAGCGGGCGGTATCAAGAGACCCAGTACTTC.

CDR3 residues: CASSEASGSYNEQFF. CDR3 nucleotides: TGTGCCAGCAGTGAGGCTAGCGGCTCCTACAATGAGCAGTTCTTC. The chain carries TRBV6-4 and TRBJ2-1; 7 bases are a match to TRBD2. Trimming at V came to 3 bases and at J to 0 bases, leaving 2 bases not matched to a gene. The CDR3 runs to 15 residues. Germline CDR1 MRHNA, CDR2 SNTAGT.

The chain joins TRBV6-5 to TRBJ2-3; no clear D. Looked up from germline, CDR1 is MNHEY and CDR2 is SVGAGI. Trimming left V 6 bases short and J 6 bases short, with 13 bases between. This CDR3 has 13 residues. The CDR3 DNA sequence: TGTGCCAGCAGATCGCAACTTAGGGATACGCAGTATTTT. Translating it yields CASRSQLRDTQYF.

V gene TRBV27 combines with J gene TRBJ2-3; D uncertain. The CDR3 spans 14 residues. V dropped 0 bases and J dropped 2 bases, with 6 bases sitting between them. Germline CDR1 MNHEY, CDR2 SMNVEV (reference sequence). The DNA for the CDR3 is TGTGCCAGCAGTTTATCGGGTTACACAGATACGCAGTATTTT. Protein sequence: CASSLSGYTDTQYF.

The chain couples TRBV9 to TRBJ2-1; the D gene is possibly TRBD2 (6 bases). The CDR3 is 16 residues long. V lost 2 bases and J 5 bases, leaving 17 bases between the germline ends. Germline V CDR1 and CDR2: SGDLS, YYNGEE. This CDR3 is CASSVYPAEGNNEQFF. CDR3 in DNA: TGTGCCAGCAGCGTGTATCCAGCGGAGGGAAACAATGAGCAGTTCTTC.

CDR3 in DNA: TGTGCCTGGGGACAGGGGGCGGGTTGGGGTGACACCATATATTTT. Translated, it gives CAWGQGAGWGDTIYF. V usage is TRBV30 and J usage is TRBJ1-3, with 11 bases matching TRBD1. The germline CDR1 and CDR2 sequences are GTSNPN and SVGIG (reference sequence). The length of the CDR3 is 15 residues. Unmatched junction bases numbered 11, after V lost 5 bases and J lost 8 bases.

This rearrangement joins TRBV24-1 to TRBJ2-7; 8 nucleotides match TRBD2. Trimming took 4 bases from V and 0 from J; bases not matched to a gene: 4. Germline CDR1 and CDR2: KGHDR and SFDVKD. The CDR3 is 15 amino acids. The CDR3 loop is CATSDRSGSSYEQYF. In DNA, the CDR3 is TGTGCCACCAGTGACCGGAGCGGGAGCTCCTACGAGCAGTACTTC.

Only one count was recorded for this clone. V gene TRBV6-2 or TRBV6-3 combines with J gene TRBJ2-7; no firm D call. The germline V gene has CDR1 MNHEY and CDR2 SVGEGT. CDR3 size: 15 residues. V was cut by 2 bases and J by 3 bases, with 14 bases left in between. The chain's CDR3 is CASSYGERGDYEQYF. The CDR3 DNA reads as TGTGCCAGCAGTTACGGAGAACGAGGAGACTACGAGCAGTACTTC.

The chain employs TRBV19 and TRBJ2-3; 7 bases match TRBD1. V was pared by 4 bases and J by 2 bases, with 6 bases of the junction left unmatched. Germline V gene sequence: CDR1 LNHDA, CDR2 SQIVND (reference sequence). The CDR3 covers 15 residues. The CDR3 spells CASSRGTGATDTQYF. Written as DNA, the CDR3 is TGTGCCAGTAGTAGGGGCACAGGGGCCACAGATACGCAGTATTTT.

The chain carries TRBV6-2 or TRBV6-3 and TRBJ1-2, with D hard to call. V was clipped by 6 bases and J by 5 bases, with 7 bases between them. Per germline, CDR1 MNHEY and CDR2 SVGEGT. The CDR3 spans 11 residues. The CDR3 DNA is TGTGCCAGCAGCGATTATTATGGCTACACCTTC. This gives the protein CASSDYYGYTF.

V and J are TRBV6-5 and TRBJ2-2, with D perhaps assigned TRBD1 or TRBD2 (5 bases each). The CDR3 loop spans 13 amino acids. Germline CDR1 MNHEY, CDR2 SVGAGI. V lost 0 bases, J lost 6 bases, and 5 bases lay in between. CDR3 nucleotides: TGTGCCAGCAGTTACTCGGGACCCGGGGAGCTGTTTTTT. Encoded protein: CASSYSGPGELFF.

This clone appeared a few times. V is TRBV19 and J is TRBJ1-5, with D tentatively TRBD1 (5 bases). V was clipped by 5 bases and J by 4 bases, with 9 bases between them. This CDR3 is built from 13 residues. Germline CDR1 and CDR2: LNHDA and SQIVND (reference sequence). The CDR3 DNA reads as TGTGCCAGTAGTGGGGACCTAAATCAGCCCCAGCATTTT. Its translation: CASSGDLNQPQHF.

The chain links TRBV15 to TRBJ1-5, with D perhaps matching TRBD1 (6 bases). Trimming removed 1 base from V and 7 bases from J, with 11 bases in between. This CDR3 comprises 14 residues. Germline CDR1 LNHNV, CDR2 YYDKDF (reference sequence). The CDR3 DNA is TGTGCCACCAGCAGAGTAGGGGGAGGGCAGCCCCAGCATTTT. Translation gives CATSRVGGGQPQHF.

The chain combines TRBV5-1 with TRBJ2-7, with TRBD2 identical over 8 bases. The trim removed 0 bases at V and 4 bases at J, leaving 6 bases unmatched. This CDR3 is built from 15 residues. Per the germline V gene, CDR1 is SGHRS and CDR2 is YFSETQ. The CDR3 sequence is CASSLAGGQGYEQYF. As DNA, the CDR3 is TGCGCCAGCAGCTTGGCGGGGGGGCAAGGGTACGAGCAGTACTTC.

The V call is TRBV7-2, the J call TRBJ2-2; D ambiguous. The germline V and J ends were trimmed by 1 base and 3 bases, with 12 bases remaining between them. Germline V gene sequence: CDR1 SGHTA, CDR2 FQGNSA. The CDR3 extends over 16 amino acids. The CDR3 bases are TGTGCCAGCAGCTTAGTTGGTTATGCGGACACCGGGGAGCTGTTTTTT. This encodes CASSLVGYADTGELFF.

The rearrangement uses TRBV28 and TRBJ1-6; D is ambiguous. V was trimmed by 5 bases and J by 10 bases, leaving 9 bases between them. Germline lookup yields CDR1 MDHEN and CDR2 SYDVKM. The CDR3 consists of 12 residues. The CDR3 DNA follows: TGTGCCAGCAGTCAATATCGCTCACCCCTCCACTTT. It specifies CASSQYRSPLHF. Full variable domain (rest looked up from reference TRBV28 and TRBJ1-6): DVKVTQSSRYLVKRTGEKVFLECVQDMDHENMFWYRQDPGLGLRLIYFSYDVKMKEKGDIPEGYSVSREKKERFSLILESASTNQTSMYLCASSQYRSPLHFGNGTRLTVT.

V gene TRBV28 combines with J gene TRBJ2-2; maybe TRBD1 (5 bases). V gave up 5 bases and J gave up 6 bases, with 7 bases separating them. The CDR3 loop spans 12 amino acids. Per germline, CDR1 MDHEN and CDR2 SYDVKM. The CDR3 coding sequence is TGTGCCAGCAGTCCAGGGTCCGGGGAGCTGTTTTTT. As protein: CASSPGSGELFF.

The CDR3 DNA reads TGTGCCAGCAGCATCGGACGGGAGGAAAAACTGTTTTTT. This translates into CASSIGREEKLFF. The chain employs TRBV6-5 and TRBJ1-4; D unresolved. The germline V gene encodes CDR1 MNHEY and CDR2 SVGAGI. Trimming stripped 6 bases from V and 8 bases from J, with 13 bases between. This CDR3 is 13 amino acids long.

The chain has TRBV3-1 (or the pseudogene TRBV3-2) and TRBJ1-2, with D perhaps matching TRBD1 (5 bases). This CDR3 comprises 16 residues. Trimming removed 4 bases at V and 7 bases at J, with 22 bases between. Per germline, CDR1 LGHDT and CDR2 YNNKEL (reference sequence). CDR3 sequence reads: CASSPEGQGPTGGYTF. The DNA for the CDR3 is TGTGCCAGCAGCCCCGAAGGGCAGGGCCCGACCGGTGGCTACACCTTC.

J is TRBJ2-3 and V is TRBV6-4; 7 nucleotides align to TRBD2. Per germline, CDR1 MRHNA and CDR2 SNTAGT. After removal of 2 bases from V and 0 bases from J, the junction contained 2 bases not matched to a gene. The CDR3 is 15 amino acids. CDR3 sequence reads: CASSDGRASTDTQYF. The DNA of the CDR3 is TGTGCCAGCAGTGACGGGAGGGCTAGCACAGATACGCAGTATTTT.

The V and J genes are TRBV15 and TRBJ2-1; TRBD2 matches at 13 bases. The CDR3 is made up of 20 amino acids. CDR1 LNHNV and CDR2 YYDKDF come from the germline V gene (reference sequence). The J segment lost 1 base and the V segment lost 0 bases, leaving 9 bases of the junction unmatched. The CDR3: CATSRDSGTSGVGSYNEQFF. In DNA, the CDR3 is TGTGCCACCAGCAGAGATAGCGGGACTAGCGGGGTAGGGTCCTACAATGAGCAGTTCTTC.

This clone has more than one count but fewer than ten. The chain links TRBV4-2 to TRBJ2-6, with D unresolved. V shed 0 bases and J shed 0 bases, with 6 bases lying between them. The CDR3 consists of 16 residues. From germline, CDR1 is LGHNA and CDR2 YNFKEQ. The CDR3 nucleotides are TGTGCCAGCAGCCAAGATCACAACTCTGGGGCCAACGTCCTGACTTTC. Amino acids: CASSQDHNSGANVLTF.

In its sample, this clone was seen once. V gene TRBV29-1 combines with J gene TRBJ2-1, with 11 positions matching TRBD2. The germline CDR1 and CDR2 sequences are SQVTM and ANQGSEA. The CDR3 loop spans 15 amino acids. Trimming took 3 bases from V and 9 from J; bases not matched to a gene: 10. The CDR3 loop is CSVDTGTSGVGEQFF. The CDR3 DNA follows: TGCAGCGTTGACACCGGGACTAGCGGAGTGGGTGAGCAGTTCTTC.

The chain recombines TRBV27 with TRBJ1-2, with 11 bases that match TRBD1. CDR1 MNHEY and CDR2 SMNVEV come from the germline V gene (reference sequence). The CDR3 covers 17 residues. V shed 2 bases, J shed 4 bases, and the junction held 9 bases outside the gene matches. CDR3 amino acids: CASSLSGTGGTIYGYTF. The CDR3 DNA is TGTGCCAGCAGTTTAAGTGGGACAGGGGGGACTATCTATGGCTACACCTTC.

This clone was seen just once. This chain joins TRBV6-5 and TRBJ2-7; 12 bases are shared with TRBD2. The germline V gene has CDR1 MNHEY and CDR2 SVGAGI. J was trimmed by 3 bases and V by 6 bases; bases with no gene match: 6. CDR3 length: 15 residues. The CDR3 spells CASRQLAGGGYEQYF. The CDR3 region has the DNA TGTGCCAGCAGGCAACTAGCGGGAGGTGGCTACGAGCAGTACTTC.

J is TRBJ1-6 and V is TRBV4-3; D call uncertain. There are 16 residues in the CDR3. V was cut by 1 base and J by 0 bases, with 7 bases left in between. Germline CDR1 is LGHNA and CDR2 is YSLEER. Written as DNA, the CDR3 is TGCGCCAGCAGCCAAGCGCAGAGCTCCTATAATTCACCCCTCCACTTT. Amino acid sequence: CASSQAQSSYNSPLHF.

The CDR3 sequence: CAWSYGREGYTF. The CDR3 region has the DNA TGTGCCTGGAGTTACGGCAGGGAAGGCTACACCTTC. The V call is TRBV30, the J call TRBJ1-2, with TRBD1 as a possible D gene (5 bases). In germline, CDR1 is GTSNPN, CDR2 SVGIG (reference sequence). CDR3 length equals 12 residues. V gave up 2 bases and J gave up 8 bases, with 12 bases separating them.

The V and J genes are TRBV5-1 and TRBJ2-1, with D possibly called TRBD1 or TRBD2 (5 bases each). V lost 3 bases and J 0 bases, leaving 10 bases between the germline ends. This CDR3 comprises 15 residues. The germline V gene has CDR1 SGHRS and CDR2 YFSETQ. CDR3 sequence: CASSWDGFSYNEQFF. The DNA of the CDR3 is TGCGCCAGCAGCTGGGACGGATTCTCCTACAATGAGCAGTTCTTC.

J is TRBJ2-7 and V is TRBV4-2, with D hard to call. Trimming stripped 0 bases from V and 1 base from J, with 16 bases between. This CDR3 is built from 17 residues. Germline V gene sequence: CDR1 LGHNA, CDR2 YNFKEQ. The CDR3 DNA reads as TGTGCCAGCAGCCAAGAATCCGGGCTTAGGATATCCTACGAGCAGTACTTC. Translating it yields CASSQESGLRISYEQYF.

The CDR3: CASSPLGSQPQHF. The CDR3 DNA follows: TGTGCCAGCTCACCACTAGGGTCTCAGCCCCAGCATTTT. V usage is TRBV18 and J usage is TRBJ1-5; D unclear. The CDR3 is 13 residues long. V lost 1 base and J 6 bases, leaving 7 bases between the germline ends. Germline CDR1 and CDR2: KGHSH and LQKENI.

V usage is TRBV7-2 and J usage is TRBJ2-5, with unresolved D. Trimming left V 8 bases short and J 3 bases short, with 13 bases between. The germline gives CDR1 SGHTA, CDR2 FQGNSA. This CDR3 is 13 amino acids long. The CDR3 DNA sequence: TGTGCCAGCGGCTCCTACTATGAAGAGACCCAGTACTTC. It translates to CASGSYYEETQYF. Supplemented by reference TRBV7-2 and TRBJ2-5, the full variable domain reads GAGVSQSPSNKVTEKGKDVELRCDPISGHTALYWYRQSLGQGLEFLIYFQGNSAPDKSGLPSDRFSAERTGGSVSTLTIQRTQQEDSAVYLCASGSYYEETQYFGPGTRLLVL.